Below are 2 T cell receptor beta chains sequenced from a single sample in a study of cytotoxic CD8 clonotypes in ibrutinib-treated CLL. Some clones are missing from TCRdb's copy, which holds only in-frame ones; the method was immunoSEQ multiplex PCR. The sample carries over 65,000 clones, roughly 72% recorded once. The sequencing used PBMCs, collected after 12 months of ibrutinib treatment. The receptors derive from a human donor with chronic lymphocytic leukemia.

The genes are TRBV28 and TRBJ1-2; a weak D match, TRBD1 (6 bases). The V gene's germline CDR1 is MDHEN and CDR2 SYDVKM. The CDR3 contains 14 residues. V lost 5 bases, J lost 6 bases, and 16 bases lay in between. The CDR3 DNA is TGTGCCAGCAGTCCCGATAATAGGGGGAATGGCTACACCTTC. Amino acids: CASSPDNRGNGYTF.

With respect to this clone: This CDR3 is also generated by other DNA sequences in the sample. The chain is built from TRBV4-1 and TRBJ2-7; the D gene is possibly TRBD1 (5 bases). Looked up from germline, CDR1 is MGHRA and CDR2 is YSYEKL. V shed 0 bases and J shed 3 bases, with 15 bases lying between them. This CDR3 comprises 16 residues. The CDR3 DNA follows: TGCGCCAGCAGCCAAGATAGGGGATGGAACCGCTACGAGCAGTACTTC. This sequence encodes CASSQDRGWNRYEQYF.